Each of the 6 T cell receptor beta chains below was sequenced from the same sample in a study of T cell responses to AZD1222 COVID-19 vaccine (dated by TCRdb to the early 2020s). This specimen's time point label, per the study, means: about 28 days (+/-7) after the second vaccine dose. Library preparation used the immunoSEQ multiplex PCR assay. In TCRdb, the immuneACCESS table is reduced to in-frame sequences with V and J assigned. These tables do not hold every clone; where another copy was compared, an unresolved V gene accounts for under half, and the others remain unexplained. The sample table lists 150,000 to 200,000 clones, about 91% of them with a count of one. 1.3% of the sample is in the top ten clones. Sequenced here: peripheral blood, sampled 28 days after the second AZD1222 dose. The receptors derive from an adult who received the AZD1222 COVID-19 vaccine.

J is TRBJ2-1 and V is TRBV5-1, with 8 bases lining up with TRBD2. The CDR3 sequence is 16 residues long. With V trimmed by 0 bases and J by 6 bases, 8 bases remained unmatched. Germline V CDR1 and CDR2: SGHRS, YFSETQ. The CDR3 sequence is CASSLGGTRVGNEQFF. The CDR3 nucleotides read TGCGCCAGCAGCTTGGGCGGGACTAGGGTTGGCAATGAGCAGTTCTTC.

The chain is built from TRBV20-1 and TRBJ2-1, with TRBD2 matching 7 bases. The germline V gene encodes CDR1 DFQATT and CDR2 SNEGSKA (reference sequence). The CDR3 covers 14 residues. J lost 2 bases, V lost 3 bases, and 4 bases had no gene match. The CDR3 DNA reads TGCAGTGCTAGTATGGCGGGGGCCTACAATGAGCAGTTCTTC. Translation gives CSASMAGAYNEQFF.

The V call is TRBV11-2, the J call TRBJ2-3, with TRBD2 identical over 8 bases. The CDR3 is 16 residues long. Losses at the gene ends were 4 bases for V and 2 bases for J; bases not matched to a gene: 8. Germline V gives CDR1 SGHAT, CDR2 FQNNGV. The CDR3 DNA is TGTGCCAGCAGCTCCCGGGGACTAGTAATCACAGATACGCAGTATTTT. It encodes CASSSRGLVITDTQYF.

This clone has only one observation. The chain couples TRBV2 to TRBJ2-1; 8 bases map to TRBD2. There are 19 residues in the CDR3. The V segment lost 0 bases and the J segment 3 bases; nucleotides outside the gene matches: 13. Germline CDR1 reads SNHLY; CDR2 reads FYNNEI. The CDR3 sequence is CASSEALIGGVMSYNEQFF. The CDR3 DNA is TGTGCCAGCAGTGAAGCCTTAATCGGGGGGGTAATGAGCTACAATGAGCAGTTCTTC.

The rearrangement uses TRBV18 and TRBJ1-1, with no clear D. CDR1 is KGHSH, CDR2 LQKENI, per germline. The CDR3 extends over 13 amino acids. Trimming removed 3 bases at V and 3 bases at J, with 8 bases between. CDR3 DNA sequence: TGTGCCAGCTCACCCCGAGAGGACACTGAAGCTTTCTTT. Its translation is CASSPREDTEAFF.

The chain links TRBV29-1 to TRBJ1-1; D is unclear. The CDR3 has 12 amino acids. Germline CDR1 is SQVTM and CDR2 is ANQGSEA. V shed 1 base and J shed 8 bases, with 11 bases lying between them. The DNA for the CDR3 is TGCAGCGTTGAAGGTGAAGTCGGGGAAGCTTTCTTT. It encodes CSVEGEVGEAFF.